These T cell receptor beta chains were read from a single sample in a study of regulatory T cells in long-lasting Graves disease. From the multiplex PCR reads, TCRdb called clonotypes with MiXCR, one entry per CDR3 protein. The sample lists some 280,000 distinct CDR3 sequences, 20% to 25% occurring once. Sequenced material: peripheral blood mononuclear cells (PBMCs), taken when the disease was refractory, from a patient treated with antithyroid drugs. The receptors originated from a female donor with Graves disease. The CDR3 runs from the conserved cysteine through the conserved F or W. The order of the fields is D gene, V gene, J gene, clone size, CDR3 protein, CDR3 DNA. The D gene is left open where the match is weak. Where a row states a size, it is once, few, many or the class of an expanded clone; other rows omit it.

>TRBD2|TRBV12-3/TRBV12-4|TRBJ2-7|.
CASSPLAGGVSEQYF
TGTGCCAGCAGTCCTTTAGCGGGAGGAGTTTCCGAGCAGTACTTC
>.|TRBV11-2|TRBJ2-2|.
CASSLATGSGTGELFF
TGTGCCAGCAGCTTAGCGACAGGATCGGGCACCGGGGAGCTGTTTTTT
>.|TRBV2|TRBJ2-2|many
CASYGGELFF
TGTGCCAGCTACGGCGGGGAGCTGTTTTTT
>TRBD1|TRBV25-1|TRBJ2-7|few
CASKGDRVYEQYF
TGTGCCAGTAAAGGGGACAGGGTTTACGAGCAGTACTTC
>.|TRBV28|TRBJ1-1|few
CASSSRNTEASF
TGTGCCAGCAGTTCCCGGAACACTGAAGCTTCCTTT
>.|TRBV7-6|TRBJ2-3|.
CASSLAGGSESTDTQYF
TGTGCCAGCAGCTTAGCGGGAGGCAGCGAGAGCACAGATACGCAGTATTTT
>TRBD2|TRBV10-3|TRBJ2-2|.
CAISRGLGDTGELFF
TGTGCCATCAGTAGGGGACTAGGGGACACCGGGGAGCTGTTTTTT
>TRBD1|TRBV5-1|TRBJ2-7|many
CASSLRGHDYEQYF
TGCGCCAGCAGCTTGAGGGGGCACGACTACGAGCAGTACTTC
>TRBD2|TRBV28|TRBJ2-2|many
CATRDYNTGELFF
TGTGCCACCCGGGACTATAACACCGGGGAGCTGTTTTTT
>TRBD2|TRBV6-5|TRBJ2-2|.
CASSSNRLAGLTGELFF
TGTGCCAGCAGTTCGAATCGGCTAGCGGGCCTCACCGGGGAGCTGTTTTTT
>.|TRBV6-5|TRBJ2-2|.
CASSYSSSSTGELFF
TGTGCCAGCAGTTACTCGTCTTCCTCAACCGGGGAGCTGTTTTTT
>.|TRBV6-1|TRBJ1-1|many
CASSERTTNTEAFF
TGTGCCAGCAGTGAAAGGACAACAAACACTGAAGCTTTCTTT
>.|TRBV27|TRBJ1-2|few
CASRKIGDAHGYTF
TGTGCCAGCAGAAAGATAGGGGACGCACATGGCTACACCTTC
>.|TRBV27|TRBJ1-5|many
CASSYSSPNQPQHF
TGTGCCAGCAGTTACAGCAGCCCCAATCAGCCCCAGCATTTT
>.|TRBV29-1|TRBJ2-7|few
CSVDFGNGPYEQYF
TGCAGCGTTGATTTCGGGAATGGCCCCTACGAGCAGTACTTC
>.|TRBV11-2|TRBJ2-6|many
CASSPRAPPLSGANVLTF
TGTGCCAGCAGCCCCCGGGCCCCCCCACTCTCTGGGGCCAACGTCCTGACTTTC